The 9 T cell receptor beta chains below were found in one sample sequenced in a study of shared clonotypes between healthy human individuals. TCRdb's table, derived via immunoSEQ multiplex PCR, lists solely in-frame clones and lacks some. This sample has millions of clones, with roughly 94% found just once. As defined, naive CD8 cells were CD45RO-negative and positively selected for CCR7, with terminally differentiated effector memory CD45RA+ cells excluded. The sample comprised naive CD8+ T cells sorted from blood. The source of these receptors is a man aged 18 to 30 in good health.

The chain carries TRBV6-5 and TRBJ2-2; 8 nucleotides agree with TRBD1. Germline CDR1 and CDR2: MNHEY and SVGAGI. V was pared by 7 bases and J by 7 bases, with 5 bases of the junction left unmatched. The CDR3 length is 13 residues. The CDR3 loop reads CASTWTGIGELFF. In DNA, the CDR3 is TGTGCCAGCACGTGGACAGGGATCGGGGAGCTGTTTTTT.

The genes are TRBV29-1 and TRBJ1-2, with no clear D. The CDR3 extends over 14 amino acids. Germline CDR1 and CDR2: SQVTM and ANQGSEA. Trimming cost V 6 bases and J 4 bases, with 18 bases left between them. The CDR3 DNA reads TGCAGCGTGGCCATGGACGGACTTACCTATGGCTACACCTTC. Translation: CSVAMDGLTYGYTF.

This rearrangement joins TRBV4-1 to TRBJ2-3; D gene ambiguous. The ends were cut back, 4 bases at V and 4 bases at J, with 9 bases in the middle. This CDR3 spans 13 amino acids. Germline CDR1 reads MGHRA; CDR2 reads YSYEKL. Here the CDR3 DNA reads TGCGCCAGCAGCCCCATAGACGCAGATACGCAGTATTTT. The encoded protein is CASSPIDADTQYF.

The rearrangement joins TRBV11-2 to TRBJ2-3; 10 bases align to TRBD2. The germline gives CDR1 SGHAT, CDR2 FQNNGV. J lost 6 bases, V lost 0 bases, and 9 bases had no gene match. CDR3 length equals 17 residues. The CDR3 is CASSLDSAAGGPDTQYF. The CDR3 coding sequence is TGTGCCAGCAGCTTAGATTCCGCAGCGGGGGGGCCGGATACGCAGTATTTT. The full variable domain, completed using reference TRBV11-2 and TRBJ2-3, is EAGVAQSPRYKIIEKRQSVAFWCNPISGHATLYWYQQILGQGPKLLIQFQNNGVVDDSQLPKDRFSAERLKGVDSTLKIQPAKLEDSAVYLCASSLDSAAGGPDTQYFGPGTRLTVL.

The chain links TRBV7-8 to TRBJ1-4; D call uncertain. The germline gives CDR1 SGHVS, CDR2 FQNEAQ. The CDR3 has 14 residues. V lost 6 bases to trimming and J lost 0 bases, with 8 bases between them. The CDR3 DNA reads as TGTGCCAGCAGAGCTGGGGCAACTAATGAAAAACTGTTTTTT. Translated, it gives CASRAGATNEKLFF.

A remark on this clone: Other DNA sequences in the same sample also yield this CDR3. The J gene is TRBJ2-1, the V gene TRBV19; no definite D call. The V gene lost 1 base and the J gene lost 4 bases, with 5 bases spanning the gap. In germline, CDR1 is LNHDA, CDR2 SQIVND (reference sequence). The CDR3 is 13 amino acids. CDR3 region: CASSIAGYNEQFF. CDR3 sequence (DNA): TGTGCCAGTAGTATAGCCGGTTACAATGAGCAGTTCTTC.

V usage is TRBV27 and J usage is TRBJ1-5; D is ambiguous. This CDR3 contains 15 residues. Germline CDR1 reads MNHEY; CDR2 reads SMNVEV (reference sequence). V shed 5 bases and J shed 0 bases, with 11 bases lying between them. Here the CDR3 reads CASSLGLYSNQPQHF. The CDR3 coding sequence is TGTGCCAGCAGTCTCGGTTTATATAGCAATCAGCCCCAGCATTTT.

A single count supports this clone. J is TRBJ1-2 and V is TRBV13, with TRBD1 as a possible D gene (6 bases). The germline V gene has CDR1 PRHDT and CDR2 FYEKMQ (reference sequence). Deletions cut 4 bases from V and 6 bases from J, with 15 bases between. This CDR3 contains 14 residues. Here the CDR3 DNA reads TGTGCCAGCAGCTCCCCTAGGGAGGGGGATGGCTACACCTTC. As protein: CASSSPREGDGYTF.

The genes are TRBV6-5 and TRBJ1-2; no definite D call. V was shortened by 6 bases and J by 4 bases, with 12 bases between the two germline ends. Per germline, CDR1 MNHEY and CDR2 SVGAGI. This CDR3 has 13 amino acids. The CDR3 spells CASSETVGYGYTF. CDR3 coding DNA: TGTGCCAGCAGCGAAACAGTAGGCTATGGCTACACCTTC.